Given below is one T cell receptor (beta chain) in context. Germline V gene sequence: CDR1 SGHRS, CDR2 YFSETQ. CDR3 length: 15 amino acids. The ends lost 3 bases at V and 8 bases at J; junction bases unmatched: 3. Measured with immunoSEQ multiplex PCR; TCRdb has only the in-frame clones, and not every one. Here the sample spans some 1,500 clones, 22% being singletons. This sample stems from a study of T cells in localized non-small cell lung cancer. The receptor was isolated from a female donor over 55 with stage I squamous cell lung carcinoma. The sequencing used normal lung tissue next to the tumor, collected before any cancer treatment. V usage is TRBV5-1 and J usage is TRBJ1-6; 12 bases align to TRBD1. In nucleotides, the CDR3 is TGCGCCAGCAGCTCGGGGACAGGGGGCGATTCACCCCTCCACTTT. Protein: CASSSGTGGDSPLHF.